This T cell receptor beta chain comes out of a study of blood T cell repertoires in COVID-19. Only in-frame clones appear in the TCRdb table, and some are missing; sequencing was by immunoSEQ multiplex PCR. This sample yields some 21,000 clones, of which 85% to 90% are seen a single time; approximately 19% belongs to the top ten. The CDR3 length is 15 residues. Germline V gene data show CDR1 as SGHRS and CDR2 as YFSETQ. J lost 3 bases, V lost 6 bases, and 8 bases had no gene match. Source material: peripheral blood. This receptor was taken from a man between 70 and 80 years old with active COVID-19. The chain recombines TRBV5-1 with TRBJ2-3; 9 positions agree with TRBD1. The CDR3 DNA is TGCGCCAGCAAGGGACAGGGCGAAATTACAGATACGCAGTATTTT. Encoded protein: CASKGQGEITDTQYF.